The T cell receptor (beta chain) under discussion was sequenced for a study of shared clonotypes between healthy human individuals. V was clipped by 5 bases and J by 0 bases, with 14 bases between them. The germline V gene encodes CDR1 SGHVS and CDR2 FQNEAQ. The CDR3 has 15 residues. Study-wide points: The four-donor shared clonotypes exceeded non-shared clonotypes in generation probability, with non-shared ones scoring lower.

About this clone: Its antigen is unidentified.

The authors ran the assay at deep level. Generated by immunoSEQ multiplex PCR, the TCRdb table keeps only in-frame clones and is missing some. The profile covers some 1,100,000 clones, with about 80% appearing a single time and 0.5% to 0.6% taken by the ten largest. The receptor comes from a man between 18 and 29 years old in good health. Some clones in this sample may be carry-over from other donors' samples. Sequencing input: memory CD4+ T cells from PBMCs. Subset noted: CD45RA-negative fraction. The chain recombines TRBV7-8 with TRBJ2-7; possible D gene TRBD1, 6 bases. The CDR3 sequence: CASSPTTGTSYEQYF. The CDR3 region has the DNA TGTGCCAGCAGCCCCACGACAGGAACCTCCTACGAGCAGTACTTC.